The next 11 T cell receptor beta chains were all read from a single sample in a study of T cell clonality in common variable immunodeficiency. Measured with immunoSEQ multiplex PCR; TCRdb has only the in-frame clones, and not every one. Singletons are absent from the sample, which has 50,000 to 60,000 clones. Sequencing was performed on peripheral blood mononuclear cells. These receptors all stem from a person aged 18-70 years in good health.

This clone was recorded at least ten times. One end of the junction does not line up with germline, which may come from a read error. Sequencing ends 3 residues short of the CDR3 end; the germline J gene provides the rest. The V and J genes are TRBV7-7 and TRBJ2-3; TRBD2 agrees at 11 bases. CDR3 length: 15 amino acids. Germline lookup yields CDR1 SSHAT and CDR2 FNYEAQ (reference sequence). The CDR3 sequence: CASSRSGGVEETQYF. The part of the CDR3 DNA that was read is TGTGCTAGCAGCCGTAGCGGGGGGGTGGAAGAGACG.

This clone has ten or more counts. The read finishes 3 residues shy of the CDR3 end, and the germline J gene is used to complete it. The V and J genes are TRBV7-6 and TRBJ2-3; D remains unclear. The CDR3 consists of 18 residues. CDR1 and CDR2 from the germline V gene are SGHVS and FNYEAQ. Between the trimmed V and J ends, which lost 6 bases and 2 bases, there was a span of 24 bases. CDR3 DNA (partial): TGTGCCAGCAGTCCCGAGGTGTCCAGCGTTGAGTTCACAGATACG. It encodes CASSPEVSSVEFTDT. The CDR3 in its entirety is CASSPEVSSVEFTDTQYF.

Many counts were recorded for this clone. The read falls 3 residues short of the CDR3 end, and the missing part is taken from the germline J gene. The rearrangement joins TRBV5-5 to TRBJ2-1; 8 nucleotides match TRBD2. CDR1 is SGHKS, CDR2 YYEKEE, per germline (reference sequence). This CDR3 contains 13 residues. J gave up 0 bases and V 8 bases, and 1 base lay outside the gene matches. CDR3: CASGTSSYNEQFF. Incomplete CDR3 DNA: TGTGCCAGTGGGACTAGCTCCTACAATGAG. Supplemented by reference TRBV5-5 and TRBJ2-1, the full variable domain reads DAGVTQSPTHLIKTRGQQVTLRCSPISGHKSVSWYQQVLGQGPQFIFQYYEKEERGRGNFPDRFSARQFPNYSSELNVNALLLGDSALYLCASGTSSYNEQFFGPGTRLTVL.

This clone has at least ten counts. The CDR3 goes on 3 residues after the read ends, and that part is filled in from the germline J gene. This chain links TRBV6-2 or TRBV6-3 with TRBJ1-6; TRBD1 is a possible D gene (6 bases). Looked up from germline, CDR1 is MNHEY and CDR2 is SVGEGT. Between the trimmed V and J ends, which lost 4 bases and 9 bases, there was a span of 16 bases. The CDR3 runs 15 residues. The CDR3 bases that were read are TGTGCCAGCAGTTTTACGTCGGACAGTAGTTCACCC. This gives the protein CASSFTSDSSSP. The full CDR3 reads CASSFTSDSSSPLHF.

Sample share makes this clone medium-sized (0.01 to 0.1%). The CDR3 end falls 3 residues outside the read, so it is completed with the germline J gene. The chain recombines TRBV20-1 with TRBJ2-6; 11 nucleotides agree with TRBD2. The junction had 10 bases not matched to a gene; V was cut back by 6 bases and J by 0 bases. The CDR3 runs 18 residues. Germline V gene data show CDR1 as DFQATT and CDR2 as SNEGSKA (reference sequence). The CDR3 is CSAADLAGGFSGANVLTF. Partial CDR3 DNA: TGCAGTGCCGCGGACCTAGCGGGAGGATTCTCTGGGGCCAACGTC.

There are many counts of this clone. The CDR3 end lies 3 residues beyond the end of the read and is filled in from the germline J gene. This chain links TRBV6-1 with TRBJ2-6, with D unclear. The CDR3 loop spans 17 amino acids. V shed 0 bases and J shed 1 base, with 10 bases lying between them. In germline, CDR1 is MNHNS, CDR2 SASEGT. The CDR3 bases that were read are TGTGCCAGCAGTGAAGCCAAAACCAGGTCTGGGGCCAACGTC. Translated, it gives CASSEAKTRSGANV. The full CDR3 protein reads CASSEAKTRSGANVLTF.

This clone was recorded at least ten times. Relative to the germline gene, one junction end is altered; a read error may explain this. Sequencing ends 3 residues short of the CDR3 end; the germline J gene provides the rest. V gene TRBV4-2 combines with J gene TRBJ2-7; perhaps TRBD1 as D (5 bases). This CDR3 region has 14 residues. Germline CDR1 reads LGHNA; CDR2 reads YNFKEQ. The covered CDR3 bases are TGCGCCAGCAGCCAACAGGCCGCCTCCTACGAG. Translation gives CASSQQAASYE. The entire CDR3 reads CASSQQAASYEQYF.

This clone was seen ten or more times. The read falls 3 residues short of the CDR3 end, and the missing part is taken from the germline J gene. V and J are TRBV6-2 or TRBV6-3 and TRBJ1-2, with 7 bases matching TRBD1. The CDR3 spans 14 residues. CDR1 and CDR2 (germline): MNHEY, SVGEGT. The junction had 7 bases not matched to a gene; V was cut back by 2 bases and J by 7 bases. The covered CDR3 bases are TGTGCCAGCAGTTACATCGGGACAGAAAGTGGC. Its translation is CASSYIGTESG. The complete CDR3 sequence is CASSYIGTESGYTF.

This clone was picked up many times. The CDR3 is cut off 3 residues early in the read; its end comes from the germline J gene. The rearrangement uses TRBV20-1 and TRBJ2-1; tentative D call: TRBD2 (5 bases). V was pared by 7 bases and J by 0 bases, with 10 bases between. The CDR3 has 13 residues. CDR1 and CDR2 (germline): DFQATT, SNEGSKA (reference sequence). CDR3 DNA, as far as it was read: TGCAGTGTCGGTGAGGGCTCCTACAATGAG. Residues: CSVGEGSYNE. The CDR3 in its entirety is CSVGEGSYNEQFF.

There are many counts of this clone. The read halts 3 residues ahead of the CDR3 end, with the missing end drawn from the germline J gene. This chain links TRBV12-3 or TRBV12-4 with TRBJ1-4; tentatively, D is TRBD1 (5 bases). The CDR3 is made up of 16 amino acids. The ends were cut back, 1 base at V and 1 base at J, with 10 bases in the middle. The CDR3 bases that were read are TGTGCCAGCAGTTTAGAGCAGGGTGTAACTAATGAAAAA. This gives the protein CASSLEQGVTNEK. The CDR3 in full is CASSLEQGVTNEKLFF.

This clone turned up a few times. From the germline J gene comes the end of the CDR3, since the read stops 3 residues before it. J is TRBJ2-3 and V is TRBV5-1; D might be TRBD1 or TRBD2, each matching 5 bases. This CDR3 has 13 residues. Germline V CDR1 and CDR2: SGHRS, YFSETQ. CDR3 DNA (partial): TGCGCCAGCAGCTTGGGAGGGGTCGAGACG. The encoded protein is CASSLGGVET. The CDR3 in full is CASSLGGVETQYF.